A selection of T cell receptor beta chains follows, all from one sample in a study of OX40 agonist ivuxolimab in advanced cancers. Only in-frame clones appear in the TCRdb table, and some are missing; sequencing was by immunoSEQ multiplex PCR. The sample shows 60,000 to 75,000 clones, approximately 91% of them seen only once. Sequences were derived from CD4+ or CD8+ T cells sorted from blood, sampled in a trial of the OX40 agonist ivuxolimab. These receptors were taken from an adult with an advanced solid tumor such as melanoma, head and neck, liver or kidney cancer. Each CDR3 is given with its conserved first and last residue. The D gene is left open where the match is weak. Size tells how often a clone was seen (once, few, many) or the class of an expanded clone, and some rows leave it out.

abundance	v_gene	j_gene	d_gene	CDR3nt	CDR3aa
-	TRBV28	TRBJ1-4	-	TGTGCCAGCAGTTCCCGGGAACAGGAAAAACTGTTTTTT	CASSSREQEKLFF
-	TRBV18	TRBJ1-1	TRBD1	TGTGCCAGCTCCCGCGACAGGGGGAACACTGAAGCTTTCTTT	CASSRDRGNTEAFF
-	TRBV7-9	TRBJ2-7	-	TGTGCCAGCAGCTTCCGGGACGGTGCCTACGAGCAGTACTTC	CASSFRDGAYEQYF
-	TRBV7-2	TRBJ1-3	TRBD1	TGTGCCAGCAGCTCCCGGACAGGGGCAGGAAACACCATATATTTT	CASSSRTGAGNTIYF
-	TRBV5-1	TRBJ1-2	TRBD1	TGCGCCAGCAGCTCCGGACAGGTTGGACTTTATGGCTACACCTTC	CASSSGQVGLYGYTF
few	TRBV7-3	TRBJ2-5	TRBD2	TGTGCCAGCAGCTTAGGCGGGAGGGCCTTGGAGACCCAGTACTTC	CASSLGGRALETQYF
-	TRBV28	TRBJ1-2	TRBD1	TGTGCCAGCAGTCAGGGACAGGGGCGTTATGGCTACACCTTC	CASSQGQGRYGYTF
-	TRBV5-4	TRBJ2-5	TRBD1	TGTGCCAGCAGCTCCACAGCGGGACAGGGGCTGGAGACCCAGTACTTC	CASSSTAGQGLETQYF
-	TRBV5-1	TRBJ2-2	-	TGCGCCAGCTCCCCCTACCTTAACACCGGGGAGCTGTTTTTT	CASSPYLNTGELFF
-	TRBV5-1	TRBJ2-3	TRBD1	TGCGCCAGCAGCTCCCGACAGGGTAGCACAGATACGCAGTATTTT	CASSSRQGSTDTQYF
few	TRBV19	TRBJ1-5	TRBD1	TGTGCCAGTAGTATCCCGACAGGGTGGGATAGTCAGCCCCAGCATTTT	CASSIPTGWDSQPQHF
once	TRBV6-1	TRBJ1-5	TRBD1	TGTGCCAGCAGTGCACCGGGACAGGGGTTGGTAGGCGACAATCAGCCCCAGCATTTT	CASSAPGQGLVGDNQPQHF
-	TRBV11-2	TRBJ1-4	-	TGTGCCAGCAGCCAGATGGGCCGAACCGCCGCTAATGAAAAACTGTTTTTT	CASSQMGRTAANEKLFF
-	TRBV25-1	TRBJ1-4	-	TGTGCCAGCAGTGAAGGGGTACAAAATGAAAAACTGTTTTTT	CASSEGVQNEKLFF
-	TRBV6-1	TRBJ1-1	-	TGTGCCAGCAGGCTCTTAGGGGAGGTGAACACTGAAGCTTTCTTT	CASRLLGEVNTEAFF
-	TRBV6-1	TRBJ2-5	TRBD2	TGTGCCAGCAGGGTGCGGGGGGGTTTGGAGACCCAGTACTTC	CASRVRGGLETQYF
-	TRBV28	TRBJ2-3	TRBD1	TGTGCCAGCAGTGAGGGACAGGGGAACACAGATACGCAGTATTTT	CASSEGQGNTDTQYF
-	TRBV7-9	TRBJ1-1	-	TGTGCCGTCAGGTCAGGGAACACTGAAGCTTTCTTT	CAVRSGNTEAFF
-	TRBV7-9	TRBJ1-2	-	TGTGCCAGCAGCCCCCGGCAGGTCGTCCGGCCCTATGGCTACACCTTC	CASSPRQVVRPYGYTF
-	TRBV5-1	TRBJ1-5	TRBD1	TGCGCCAGCAGCACCAGTCCGGGACAGGGTGCTCAGCCCCAGCATTTT	CASSTSPGQGAQPQHF
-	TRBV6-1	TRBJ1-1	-	TGTGCCAGTATAGGGGGGTGGAACACTGAAGCTTTCTTT	CASIGGWNTEAFF
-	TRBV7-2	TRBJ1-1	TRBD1	TGTGCCAGCAGCACCCAAGGACAGGCCCGGGCTGAAGCTTTCTTT	CASSTQGQARAEAFF
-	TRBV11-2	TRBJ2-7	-	TGTGCCAGCAGCTTTCCCGGGAGCTCCTACGAGCAGTACTTC	CASSFPGSSYEQYF
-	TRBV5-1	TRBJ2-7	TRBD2	TGCGCCAGCAGCTGGGGGACTAGCGGGGCCTACGAGCAGTACTTC	CASSWGTSGAYEQYF
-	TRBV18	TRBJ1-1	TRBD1	TGTGCCAGCTCACCATCTCCGGGACAGGGGGCGTGGGGGCCAAACACTGAAGCTTTCTTT	CASSPSPGQGAWGPNTEAFF
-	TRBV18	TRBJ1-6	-	TGTGCCAGCTCCCCAGGTAGGGATTCCGGTTCACCCCTCCACTTT	CASSPGRDSGSPLHF
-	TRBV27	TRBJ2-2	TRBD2	TGTGCCAGCAAGGGGCTAGCGGGAGGGCCTATGAAGACCGGGGAGCTGTTTTTT	CASKGLAGGPMKTGELFF
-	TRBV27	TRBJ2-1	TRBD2	TGTGCCAGCAGTCGACGGACTAGCGGCAATGAGCAGTTCTTC	CASSRRTSGNEQFF
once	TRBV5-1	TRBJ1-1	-	TGCGCCAGCACCGAAGCGGTGGGGGCTGCCGGCGGCACTGAAGCTTTCTTT	CASTEAVGAAGGTEAFF
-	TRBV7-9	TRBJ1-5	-	TGTGCCAGCAGCTTAGAGGCCGATCAGCCCCAGCATTTT	CASSLEADQPQHF
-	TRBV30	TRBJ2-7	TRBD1	TGTGCCTGGAGTGTACCCTGGACAGGGGTGGACGAGCAGTACTTC	CAWSVPWTGVDEQYF